This TCR beta chain was retrieved from a study of cytomegalovirus exposure and HLA in healthy donors. Study at large: Early release data held tens of millions of unique TCRs from HLA-typed donors.

PCR was performed using 60 Vbeta and 13 Jbeta primers. The protocol was immunoSEQ multiplex PCR, while the TCRdb copy is restricted to in-frame clones and leaves out a portion. This table lists over 70,000 clones. The CDR3 totals 15 residues. Germline loops: CDR1 MNHNS, CDR2 SASEGT. V trimming: 2 bases; J trimming: 5 bases; junction bases outside the gene matches: 7. This TCR derives from a woman aged 35 to 49 in good health and CMV-seropositive. V gene TRBV6-1 combines with J gene TRBJ1-2, with 8 bases aligning to TRBD1. The sample taken for sequencing was PBMCs. In DNA form, the CDR3 reads TGTGCCAGCAGTGAATCCGGGACAGGCATATATGGCTACACCTTC. Protein: CASSESGTGIYGYTF.